The 10 T cell receptor beta chains below were found in one sample sequenced in a study of T cells after yellow fever vaccination. TCRdb re-called the 5' RACE reads through MiXCR, storing one row per CDR3 protein. The profile shows 42,000 or so distinct CDR3 sequences, 6.8% of them singletons. The specimen comprised CD8+ T cells not binding an NS4B(214-222) dextramer, sorted from PBMCs, sampled 45 days after the yellow fever booster vaccination. The receptors stem from a man aged 25 to 40 who received the YFV17D yellow fever vaccine.

This clonotype was seen ten or more times. The chain links TRBV11-2 to TRBJ2-3, with a tentative D call TRBD2 (6 bases). Germline assignment: CDR1 SGHAT and CDR2 FQNNGV. V was cut by 4 bases and J by 2 bases, with 22 bases left in between. The CDR3 covers 18 residues. The CDR3 nucleotides are TGTGCCAGCAGCTATGACAGATACGGGAGCTTCACCACAGATACGCAGTATTTT. It codes for CASSYDRYGSFTTDTQYF.

The table lists this clonotype with many counts. The chain links TRBV13 to TRBJ2-5, with D maybe TRBD2 (5 bases). Between the trimmed V and J ends, which lost 5 bases and 4 bases, there was a span of 14 bases. CDR1 is PRHDT, CDR2 FYEKMQ, per germline (reference sequence). CDR3 length equals 14 residues. The CDR3 protein is CASSPDGVGETQYF. DNA for the CDR3: TGTGCCAGCAGCCCGGACGGGGTGGGAGAGACCCAGTACTTC. Complete variable domain (other parts from reference TRBV13 and TRBJ2-5): AAGVIQSPRHLIKEKRETATLKCYPIPRHDTVYWYQQGPGQDPQFLISFYEKMQSDKGSIPDRFSAQQFSDYHSELNMSSLELGDSALYFCASSPDGVGETQYFGPGTRLLVL.

This clonotype was recorded at least ten times. The chain combines TRBV12-3 or TRBV12-4 with TRBJ2-1, with 9 bases aligning to TRBD2. The length of the CDR3 is 15 residues. V gave up 1 base and J gave up 7 bases; unmatched junction bases: 5. The CDR3 DNA reads as TGTGCCAGCAGTTTAGAGACTAGCGGTCAAAATGAGCAGTTCTTC. It is translated as CASSLETSGQNEQFF.

This clonotype turned up a few times. The J gene is TRBJ2-7, the V gene TRBV6-5; TRBD1 is a possible D gene (6 bases). CDR1 is MNHEY and CDR2 is SVGAGI in the germline V gene. V lost 5 bases and J 0 bases, leaving 11 bases between the germline ends. The CDR3 has 14 residues. The CDR3 reads CASSPPGHSYEQYF. CDR3 DNA: TGTGCCAGCAGTCCCCCGGGACACTCCTACGAGCAGTACTTC.

This clonotype has ten or more counts. This chain joins TRBV20-1 and TRBJ1-4; D is undetermined. V dropped 1 base and J dropped 5 bases, with 20 bases sitting between them. This CDR3 is 17 amino acids long. Germline V gene lookup returns CDR1 DFQATT and CDR2 SNEGSKA (reference sequence). CDR3 in amino acids: CSARGLASEGVNEKLFF. The CDR3 region has the DNA TGCAGTGCTAGAGGTTTGGCATCCGAGGGAGTGAATGAAAAACTGTTTTTT.

By proportion, this clonotype is medium-sized. The chain couples TRBV28 to TRBJ2-7; 9 positions match TRBD1. There are 15 residues in the CDR3. V was pared by 5 bases and J by 7 bases, with 12 bases of the junction left unmatched. Per the germline V gene, CDR1 is MDHEN and CDR2 is SYDVKM. The CDR3 sequence is CASSAVGQGWGEQYF. The CDR3 DNA reads TGTGCCAGCAGTGCCGTTGGACAGGGGTGGGGAGAGCAGTACTTC.

This clonotype appeared many times. The J gene is TRBJ2-1, the V gene TRBV12-3 or TRBV12-4; D not resolved. There are 10 residues in the CDR3. The V and J ends lost 5 bases and 10 bases respectively, with 6 bases between them. In DNA, the CDR3 is TGTGCCAGCAGTGAGGAAGAGCAGTTCTTC. This gives the protein CASSEEEQFF.

This clonotype appeared many times. CDR3 sequence (DNA): TGTGCCAGCAGCGAACAACTAGCGGGAGCTGATACGCAGTATTTT. Its translation: CASSEQLAGADTQYF. The chain recombines TRBV7-9 with TRBJ2-3; 11 positions match TRBD2. The CDR3 has 15 amino acids. The V segment lost 5 bases and the J segment 6 bases; nucleotides outside the gene matches: 7. CDR1 is SEHNR and CDR2 is FQNEAQ in the germline V gene (reference sequence).

This clonotype showed up many times. The chain joins TRBV4-3 to TRBJ2-3, with 8 nucleotides matching TRBD1. With V trimmed by 2 bases and J by 4 bases, 2 bases remained unmatched. Germline-derived CDR1 and CDR2 are LGHNA and YSLEER. The CDR3 totals 14 residues. As DNA, the CDR3 is TGCGCCAGCAGCCAACAGGGGGCCCCAGATACGCAGTATTTT. Translating gives CASSQQGAPDTQYF.

This clonotype was seen ten or more times. This chain joins TRBV18 and TRBJ2-7; D unclear. V dropped 5 bases and J dropped 3 bases, with 5 bases sitting between them. This CDR3 has 11 amino acids. Germline V lookup: CDR1 KGHSH, CDR2 LQKENI. CDR3 bases: TGTGCCAGCTCAGAAAGCTACGAGCAGTACTTC. Translated, it gives CASSESYEQYF.